The following is a TCR beta chain sequence with its context. The antigen remains undetermined. These data belong to a study of T-cell reconstitution after alpha-beta-depleted transplantation in children. Study-wide points: Surviving recipient T cells and thymic progenitors produced the high day-60 TCRbeta diversity seen in some patients. Expanded graft clones numbering several hundred reportedly gave rise to alpha-beta T cells about two months after transplant.

Germline V gene lookup returns CDR1 SQVTM and CDR2 ANQGSEA. The CDR3 runs to 11 residues. The V gene end was trimmed by 5 bases and the J gene end by 8 bases; junction bases not matched to a gene: 3. A TCRbeta library incorporating unique molecular identifiers was prepared. MiXCR was run by TCRdb on the PCR reads, yielding one entry per CDR3 protein. The sample carries about 980,000 distinct CDR3 sequences, about 29% recorded once. This receptor was identified in a boy under two years old who had a stem cell transplant for SCID, so the T cells may come from the graft donor. Sequences were derived from PBMCs, mostly from graft donor cells, sampled 360 days after TCRalphabeta/CD19-depleted stem cell transplant. V gene TRBV29-1 combines with J gene TRBJ2-3, with TRBD1 identical over 8 bases. CDR3 residues: CSVYDRGTQYF. The CDR3 DNA sequence: TGCAGCGTTTACGACAGGGGTACGCAGTATTTT.